The entry that follows covers one T cell receptor beta chain sequence. Original handling: Counts of nucleated cells, estimated from reference gene primer amplification, were obtained. Libraries were prepared by immunoSEQ multiplex PCR; TCRdb keeps only in-frame clonotypes and omits some of them. The V and J calls and clone size were taken over from that table, and D and trimming were inferred from the DNA. The sample contains 180,000 or so clones, around 80% of which appear only once. The ends lost 6 bases at V and 4 bases at J; junction bases unmatched: 5. The CDR3 contains 15 residues. CDR1 is MNHEY, CDR2 SVGAGI, per germline. This sample is drawn from a study of blood T cell repertoires in COVID-19.

Sequenced input: PBMCs or T cells enriched from blood (not recorded which). J is TRBJ2-1 and V is TRBV6-5; 11 positions agree with TRBD2. The TCR was taken from a man in his 60s who had been exposed to COVID-19. CDR3 loop: CASSSGTSGYNEQFF. The CDR3 nucleotides read TGTGCCAGCAGCTCCGGGACTAGCGGATACAATGAGCAGTTCTTC.